One and the same sample provided the 13 T cell receptor beta chains below, sequenced in a study of blood T cell repertoires in COVID-19. Produced via immunoSEQ multiplex PCR; TCRdb's table is partial and in-frame only. This sample has about 100,000 clones, with roughly 90% found just once. The sequencing sample was made of peripheral blood. The receptors were gathered from a man aged 50-60 years with active COVID-19.

To note about this clone: Other DNA variants within this sample encode the same CDR3. V is TRBV6-5 and J is TRBJ1-5; maybe TRBD1 (5 bases). V was shortened by 5 bases and J by 3 bases, with 8 bases between the two germline ends. This CDR3 is 13 amino acids long. CDR1 is MNHEY and CDR2 is SVGAGI in the germline V gene. The CDR3 DNA reads as TGTGCCAGCAGTCGACAGCTCAATCAGCCCCAGCATTTT. Its translation: CASSRQLNQPQHF.

This chain connects TRBV12-2 to TRBJ1-1; TRBD1, the table's D call, lacks a check against the DNA. TRBV12-2 is a documented pseudogene. This CDR3 region has 14 residues. The CDR3, as DNA: TGTGCAAGTCGCCCCGGACAGGGGCGCACTGAAGCTTTCTTT. Protein: CASRPGQGRTEAFF.

V and J are TRBV19 and TRBJ1-5, with 7 bases fitting TRBD1. This CDR3 contains 16 residues. Germline V gene data show CDR1 as LNHDA and CDR2 as SQIVND (reference sequence). With 2 bases clipped from V and 3 bases from J, the junction kept 7 bases outside the gene matches. CDR3 residues: CASSISSGTVNQPQHF. Written as DNA, the CDR3 is TGTGCCAGTAGTATATCCTCCGGGACAGTCAATCAGCCCCAGCATTTT.

V usage is TRBV6-6 and J usage is TRBJ2-3; 12 bases fit TRBD2. Losses at the gene ends were 5 bases for V and 6 bases for J; bases not matched to a gene: 12. CDR1 and CDR2 (germline): MNHNY, SVGAGI (reference sequence). The CDR3 consists of 17 residues. CDR3 loop: CASSHTSSGRAGDTQYF. The DNA for the CDR3 is TGTGCCAGCAGTCACACCTCTAGCGGGAGGGCCGGGGATACGCAGTATTTT.

The chain carries TRBV7-9 and TRBJ2-5; TRBD1 aligns across 8 bases. CDR3 length: 16 residues. Germline CDR1 SEHNR, CDR2 FQNEAQ (reference sequence). J was trimmed by 2 bases and V by 5 bases; bases with no gene match: 10. CDR3 protein: CASSGLGTGNQETQYF. Here the CDR3 DNA reads TGTGCCAGCAGCGGTCTAGGGACAGGCAATCAAGAGACCCAGTACTTC.

The chain employs TRBV24-1 and TRBJ2-3; 7 bases agree with TRBD2. The germline V gene has CDR1 KGHDR and CDR2 SFDVKD. V was pared by 0 bases and J by 8 bases, with 7 bases of the junction left unmatched. CDR3 size: 15 residues. The CDR3 here is CATSDLEGGPSTQYF. In nucleotides, the CDR3 is TGTGCCACCAGTGATTTGGAGGGAGGGCCGTCTACGCAGTATTTT.

The V call is TRBV7-9, the J call TRBJ2-5; TRBD2 agrees at 7 bases. Germline V gene data show CDR1 as SEHNR and CDR2 as FQNEAQ (reference sequence). This CDR3 has 16 residues. The J segment lost 4 bases and the V segment lost 2 bases, leaving 10 bases of the junction unmatched. This chain's CDR3 is CASSLNPGGNLETQYF. The CDR3 coding sequence is TGTGCCAGCAGCTTAAATCCGGGAGGTAATTTAGAGACCCAGTACTTC.

This clone was seen just once. The V call is TRBV20-1, the J call TRBJ2-7, with 7 bases matching TRBD2. The CDR3 covers 10 residues. Germline V gene data show CDR1 as DFQATT and CDR2 as SNEGSKA (reference sequence). CDR3 residues: CIPWGGTQYV. The CDR3 coding sequence is TGCATCCCCTGGGGGGGGACTCAGTACGTC.

The chain is built from TRBV7-2 and TRBJ1-2, with D possibly matching TRBD1 (5 bases). Germline CDR1 reads SGHTA; CDR2 reads FQGNSA. V gave up 2 bases and J gave up 4 bases, with 11 bases separating them. The CDR3 is 14 residues long. Here the CDR3 DNA reads TGTGCCAGCAGCTTAAGGGGCAGTTTCTATGGCTACACCTTC. Its translation is CASSLRGSFYGYTF.

The V call is TRBV6-5, the J call TRBJ1-4; 9 bases are a match to TRBD1. The CDR3 loop spans 15 amino acids. CDR1 and CDR2 from the germline V gene are MNHEY and SVGAGI. Unmatched junction bases numbered 4, after V lost 5 bases and J lost 3 bases. This CDR3 reads CASSTDRGPNEKLFF. CDR3 nucleotides: TGTGCCAGCAGTACGGACAGGGGACCTAATGAAAAACTGTTTTTT.

This rearrangement joins TRBV24-1 to TRBJ2-1, with 14 bases lining up with TRBD2. CDR1 is KGHDR, CDR2 SFDVKD, per germline. The junction had 9 bases not matched to a gene; V was cut back by 5 bases and J by 4 bases. CDR3 length: 18 amino acids. CDR3 sequence: CATSATGTSGSFYNEQFF. The CDR3 coding sequence is TGTGCCACCAGTGCGACCGGGACTAGCGGGAGTTTTTACAATGAGCAGTTCTTC.

There are a few counts of this clone. The chain carries TRBV2 and TRBJ2-1, with TRBD2 matching 8 bases. This CDR3 region has 14 residues. Germline V lookup: CDR1 SNHLY, CDR2 FYNNEI. The trim removed 6 bases at V and 12 bases at J, leaving 13 bases unmatched. The CDR3 DNA sequence: TGTGCCAGCAGAATGTCTAGCGGGCGCGGGGGGCAGTTCTTC. This encodes CASRMSSGRGGQFF. Variable domain in full (rest from reference TRBV2 and TRBJ2-1): EPEVTQTPSHQVTQMGQEVILRCVPISNHLYFYWYRQILGQKVEFLVSFYNNEISEKSEIFDDQFSVERPDGSNFTLKIRSTKLEDSAMYFCASRMSSGRGGQFFGPGTRLTVL.

The CDR3 reads CASGWTGDSNQPQHF. DNA for the CDR3: TGTGCCAGCGGATGGACAGGAGATAGCAATCAGCCCCAGCATTTT. The V and J genes are TRBV4-2 and TRBJ1-5; TRBD1 agrees at 7 bases. The CDR3 consists of 15 residues. Per germline, CDR1 LGHNA and CDR2 YNFKEQ. J gave up 0 bases and V 8 bases, and 7 bases lay outside the gene matches.